The 15 T cell receptor beta chains reported below all come from one sample, sequenced in a study of sequential checkpoint blockade in melanoma. Clones were read by immunoSEQ multiplex PCR, and TCRdb kept only the in-frame ones, dropping some. Counted here are 13,000 to 15,000 clones, around 48% occurring once; the ten biggest clones make up about a sixth. Sample treatment: randomized to nivolumab then ipilimumab (arm A) or the reverse (arm B). The source was CD8+ T cells sorted from blood (inferred from file names), collected from a patient given nivolumab and ipilimumab in sequence. These TCRs come from a human donor with melanoma.

Details on this clone: The junction departs from germline at one end; a sequencing error may be responsible. The CDR3 loop is CASSLAGDYGYTF. DNA of the CDR3: TGTGCCAGCAGCTTGGCGGGGGACTATGGCTACACCTTC. The chain has TRBV5-3 and TRBJ1-2; a weak D match, TRBD1 (5 bases). TRBV5-3 is flagged as an ORF with uncertain function. This CDR3 has 13 residues.

The CDR3 reads CASSLGGRTEAFF. In nucleotides, the CDR3 is TGTGCCAGCTCCTTGGGGGGACGGACTGAAGCTTTCTTT. The genes are TRBV19 and TRBJ1-1; D may be TRBD1 (5 bases). The CDR3 length is 13 residues. In germline, CDR1 is LNHDA, CDR2 SQIVND (reference sequence). Trimming removed 9 bases at V and 5 bases at J, with 16 bases between.

The CDR3 here is CASSLYRGARDTQYF. The CDR3 coding sequence is TGTGCCAGCAGTTTATATCGGGGGGCGAGGGATACGCAGTATTTT. The chain joins TRBV28 to TRBJ2-3; a possible D gene is TRBD2 (7 bases). The length of the CDR3 is 15 residues. Germline V gene sequence: CDR1 MDHEN, CDR2 SYDVKM. Trimming pared 1 base from V and 6 bases from J, leaving 14 bases between. Full variable domain (outside the CDR3, taken from reference TRBV28 and TRBJ2-3): DVKVTQSSRYLVKRTGEKVFLECVQDMDHENMFWYRQDPGLGLRLIYFSYDVKMKEKGDIPEGYSVSREKKERFSLILESASTNQTSMYLCASSLYRGARDTQYFGPGTRLTVL.

This clone is large (0.1 to 1%). This chain joins TRBV6-4 and TRBJ2-2; 8 positions match TRBD1. The germline CDR1 and CDR2 sequences are MRHNA and SNTAGT. With 5 bases clipped from V and 6 bases from J, the junction kept 11 bases outside the gene matches. The CDR3 runs 16 residues. CDR3 protein: CASSSETGTGSGELFF. CDR3 in DNA: TGTGCCAGCAGTTCAGAAACCGGGACAGGCTCCGGGGAGCTGTTTTTT.

This rearrangement joins TRBV6-4 to TRBJ2-1; D possibly corresponds to TRBD2 (5 bases). The CDR3 consists of 13 residues. CDR1 and CDR2 (germline): MRHNA, SNTAGT. Trimming took off 2 bases at V and 6 bases at J, with 8 bases between the two ends. The DNA for the CDR3 is TGTGCCAGCAGTGACGGACTGGGCAATGAGCAGTTCTTC. The encoded protein is CASSDGLGNEQFF.

V gene TRBV2 combines with J gene TRBJ2-5, with 14 bases matching TRBD2. CDR1 SNHLY and CDR2 FYNNEI come from the germline V gene. The junction had 11 bases not matched to a gene; V was cut back by 4 bases and J by 4 bases. The CDR3 covers 18 residues. As DNA, the CDR3 is TGTGCCAGCAGTGGGCTGGGAGCCGGGACTAGCGGGAGAGAGACCCAGTACTTC. As protein: CASSGLGAGTSGRETQYF. Variable domain in full (rest from reference TRBV2 and TRBJ2-5): EPEVTQTPSHQVTQMGQEVILRCVPISNHLYFYWYRQILGQKVEFLVSFYNNEISEKSEIFDDQFSVERPDGSNFTLKIRSTKLEDSAMYFCASSGLGAGTSGRETQYFGPGTRLLVL.

This chain links TRBV7-9 with TRBJ2-1; TRBD1 agrees at 7 bases. Trimming cost V 0 bases and J 9 bases; bases outside gene matches: 5. The CDR3 contains 14 residues. Germline V lookup: CDR1 SEHNR, CDR2 FQNEAQ (reference sequence). The DNA of the CDR3 is TGTGCCAGCAGCTTAGCGGCCACAGGGGTTGAGCAGTTCTTC. Its protein is CASSLAATGVEQFF.

The J gene is TRBJ2-1, the V gene TRBV27; 14 bases are shared with TRBD2. The J segment lost 3 bases and the V segment lost 5 bases, leaving 6 bases of the junction unmatched. The germline gives CDR1 MNHEY, CDR2 SMNVEV (reference sequence). This CDR3 contains 17 residues. In DNA, the CDR3 is TGTGCCAGCAGTCCGACCGGGACTAGCGGGAGCTACAATGAGCAGTTCTTC. It translates to CASSPTGTSGSYNEQFF.

V gene TRBV19 combines with J gene TRBJ2-2; 9 bases agree with TRBD1. J gave up 3 bases and V 3 bases, and 8 bases lay outside the gene matches. CDR3 length equals 17 residues. Per the germline V gene, CDR1 is LNHDA and CDR2 is SQIVND (reference sequence). The CDR3 sequence: CASSIGTGYLDTGELFF. CDR3 nucleotide sequence: TGTGCCAGTAGTATCGGGACAGGGTATTTGGACACCGGGGAGCTGTTTTTT.

The chain couples TRBV7-8 to TRBJ2-3; 12 nucleotides line up with TRBD2. The CDR3 runs 16 residues. In germline, CDR1 is SGHVS, CDR2 FQNEAQ. Trimming removed 4 bases from V and 5 bases from J; junction bases left unmatched: 7. CDR3 in amino acids: CASSYGLAGIQDTQYF. The CDR3 region has the DNA TGTGCCAGCAGCTACGGACTAGCGGGAATTCAAGATACGCAGTATTTT.

This clone was recorded a few times. The chain is built from TRBV9 and TRBJ2-5, with 9 bases fitting TRBD1. Losses at the gene ends were 4 bases for V and 0 bases for J; bases not matched to a gene: 7. This CDR3 comprises 16 residues. CDR1 and CDR2 (germline): SGDLS, YYNGEE. CDR3 region: CASSPGDREYQETQYF. The CDR3 DNA reads TGTGCCAGCAGCCCCGGGGACAGGGAATACCAAGAGACCCAGTACTTC. Variable domain in full (rest from reference TRBV9 and TRBJ2-5): DSGVTQTPKHLITATGQRVTLRCSPRSGDLSVYWYQQSLDQGLQFLIQYYNGEERAKGNILERFSAQQFPDLHSELNLSSLELGDSALYFCASSPGDREYQETQYFGPGTRLLVL.

The rearrangement uses TRBV7-9 and TRBJ1-2; 7 bases are shared with TRBD1. This CDR3 has 16 amino acids. V was clipped by 4 bases and J by 5 bases; unmatched bases: 13. CDR1 and CDR2 from the germline V gene are SEHNR and FQNEAQ (reference sequence). CDR3 in amino acids: CASSWDDGTEEYGYTF. The CDR3 DNA reads as TGTGCCAGCAGCTGGGACGATGGGACAGAGGAGTATGGCTACACCTTC.

V and J are TRBV11-1 and TRBJ2-3; D gene unclear. The CDR3 extends over 15 amino acids. Trimming removed 5 bases from V and 4 bases from J, with 16 bases in between. Germline V gene data show CDR1 as SGHAT and CDR2 as FQDESV (reference sequence). For the CDR3, the DNA is TGTGCCAGCAGCCCAACAGTAACTGCTGCAGATACGCAGTATTTT. This codes for CASSPTVTAADTQYF.

V usage is TRBV6-5 and J usage is TRBJ2-3, with TRBD1 identical over 11 bases. Germline-derived CDR1 and CDR2 are MNHEY and SVGAGI. CDR3 length equals 13 residues. V was clipped by 8 bases and J by 5 bases; unmatched bases: 3. CDR3 nucleotides: TGTGCCAGCGGACAGGGGGCAGAAGATACGCAGTATTTT. Encoded protein: CASGQGAEDTQYF.

The rearrangement joins TRBV19 to TRBJ2-1, with 8 bases fitting TRBD2. The germline gives CDR1 LNHDA, CDR2 SQIVND (reference sequence). J was trimmed by 0 bases and V by 10 bases; bases with no gene match: 5. The CDR3 loop spans 14 amino acids. CDR3 in amino acids: CATEAGASYNEQFF. The CDR3 region has the DNA TGTGCCACCGAAGCGGGGGCCTCCTACAATGAGCAGTTCTTC.